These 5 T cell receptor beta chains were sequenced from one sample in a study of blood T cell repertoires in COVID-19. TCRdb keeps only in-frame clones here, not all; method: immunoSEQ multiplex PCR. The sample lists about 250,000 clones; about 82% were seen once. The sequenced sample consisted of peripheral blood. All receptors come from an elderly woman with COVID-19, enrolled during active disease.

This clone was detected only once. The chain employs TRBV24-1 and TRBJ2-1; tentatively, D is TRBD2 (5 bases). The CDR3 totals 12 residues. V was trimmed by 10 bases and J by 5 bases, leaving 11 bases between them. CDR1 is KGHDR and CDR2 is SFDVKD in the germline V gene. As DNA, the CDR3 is TGTGCCACGGACGGGAACGACAATGAGCAGTTCTTC. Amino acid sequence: CATDGNDNEQFF.

The CDR3 loop reads CASSADSTTNEKLFF. CDR3 bases: TGTGCCAGCAGCGCGGACAGCACAACTAATGAAAAACTGTTTTTT. This chain joins TRBV6-4 and TRBJ1-4, with D possibly matching TRBD1 (6 bases). Germline V CDR1 and CDR2: MRHNA, SNTAGT. This CDR3 contains 15 residues. Trimming stripped 6 bases from V and 0 bases from J, with 11 bases between.

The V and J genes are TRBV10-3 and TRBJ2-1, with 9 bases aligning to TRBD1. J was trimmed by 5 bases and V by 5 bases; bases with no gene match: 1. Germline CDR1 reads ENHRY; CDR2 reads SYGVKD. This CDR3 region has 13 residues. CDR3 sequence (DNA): TGTGCCATCAGTTGGGACAGGGACAATGAGCAGTTCTTC. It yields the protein CAISWDRDNEQFF.

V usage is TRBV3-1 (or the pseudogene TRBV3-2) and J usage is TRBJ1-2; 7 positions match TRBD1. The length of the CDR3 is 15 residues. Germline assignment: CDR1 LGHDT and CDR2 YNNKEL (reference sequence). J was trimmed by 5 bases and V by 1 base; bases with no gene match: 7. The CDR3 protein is CASSQADRAAYGYTF. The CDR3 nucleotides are TGTGCCAGCAGCCAAGCCGACAGGGCCGCTTATGGCTACACCTTC.

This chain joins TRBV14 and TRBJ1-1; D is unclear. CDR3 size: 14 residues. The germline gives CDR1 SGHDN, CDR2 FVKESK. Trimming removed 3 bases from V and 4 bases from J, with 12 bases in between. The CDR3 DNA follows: TGTGCCAGCAGCCAGAATTTGGGCTCCACTGAAGCTTTCTTT. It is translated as CASSQNLGSTEAFF. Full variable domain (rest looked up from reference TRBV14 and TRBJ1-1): EAGVTQFPSHSVIEKGQTVTLRCDPISGHDNLYWYRRVMGKEIKFLLHFVKESKQDESGMPNNRFLAERTGGTYSTLKVQPAELEDSGVYFCASSQNLGSTEAFFGQGTRLTVV.